The 9 T cell receptor beta chains given below trace back to one sample, sequenced in a study of vaccination and CD4 T cells after COVID-19. TCRdb re-called the PCR reads through MiXCR, storing one row per CDR3 protein. The data hold some 18,000 distinct CDR3 sequences, with roughly 63% observed a single time. The specimen comprised CD4+ T cells from blood, sampled after SARS-CoV-2 vaccination. The receptors originated from a human donor who had recovered from COVID-19.

The chain couples TRBV7-2 to TRBJ1-5; D is unresolved. The CDR3 contains 15 residues. The V and J ends lost 0 bases and 4 bases respectively, with 10 bases between them. Germline loops: CDR1 SGHTA, CDR2 FQGNSA. CDR3 sequence: CASSLASYYNQPQHF. The DNA of the CDR3 is TGTGCCAGCAGCTTAGCTTCATACTATAATCAGCCCCAGCATTTT.

The rearrangement joins TRBV20-1 to TRBJ2-7; 9 bases are shared with TRBD1. The CDR3 loop spans 13 amino acids. The germline V gene has CDR1 DFQATT and CDR2 SNEGSKA (reference sequence). V shed 5 bases and J 6 bases; nucleotides not matched to a gene: 8. CDR3 residues: CSASRDRAGEQYF. The CDR3, as DNA: TGCAGTGCTTCCCGGGACAGGGCTGGCGAGCAGTACTTC.

V is TRBV24-1 and J is TRBJ2-3, with D perhaps matching TRBD2 (5 bases). The length of the CDR3 is 14 residues. Germline CDR1 and CDR2: KGHDR and SFDVKD. The V gene lost 9 bases and the J gene lost 0 bases, with 12 bases spanning the gap. The CDR3 loop is CATAVGGSTDTQYF. As DNA, the CDR3 is TGTGCCACCGCCGTCGGAGGTAGCACAGATACGCAGTATTTT.

Notes on this clonotype: The junction departs from germline at one end; a sequencing error may be responsible. This chain links TRBV15 with TRBJ1-1; D not resolved. Germline CDR1 and CDR2: LNHNV and YYDKDF (reference sequence). The CDR3 has 14 residues. Written as DNA, the CDR3 is TGTGCCACCAGCAGGTTTGGTCGGAGCACTGTAGCTTTCTTT. Its translation: CATSRFGRSTVAFF.

The genes are TRBV7-8 and TRBJ2-1; TRBD2 matches 13 bases. The trim removed 5 bases at V and 6 bases at J, leaving 7 bases unmatched. The germline CDR1 and CDR2 sequences are SGHVS and FQNEAQ. CDR3 length equals 16 residues. The CDR3 sequence is CASSAELAGGGNEQFF. The CDR3 DNA sequence: TGTGCCAGCAGCGCGGAACTAGCGGGAGGGGGCAATGAGCAGTTCTTC. Together with reference TRBV7-8 and TRBJ2-1, the CDR3 gives the full variable domain: GAGVSQSPRYKVAKRGQDVALRCDPISGHVSLFWYQQALGQGPEFLTYFQNEAQLDKSGLPSDRFFAERPEGSVSTLKIQRTQQEDSAVYLCASSAELAGGGNEQFFGPGTRLTVL.

This chain joins TRBV27 and TRBJ2-3; no firm D call. The CDR3 loop spans 15 amino acids. The ends were cut back, 0 bases at V and 8 bases at J, with 15 bases in the middle. CDR1 and CDR2 (germline): MNHEY, SMNVEV (reference sequence). CDR3: CASSLSARFMGTQYF. The CDR3 DNA reads as TGTGCCAGCAGTTTATCGGCCAGGTTTATGGGTACGCAGTATTTT.

This sequence joins TRBV28 and TRBJ2-7; D is possibly TRBD1 (5 bases). The CDR3 has 14 residues. The V and J ends lost 7 bases and 1 base respectively, with 14 bases between them. Germline V CDR1 and CDR2: MDHEN, SYDVKM. The CDR3 nucleotides are TGTGCCAGCAACTACCAGGGCAGATCCTACGAGCAGTACTTC. Translation gives CASNYQGRSYEQYF. Supplemented by reference TRBV28 and TRBJ2-7, the full variable domain reads DVKVTQSSRYLVKRTGEKVFLECVQDMDHENMFWYRQDPGLGLRLIYFSYDVKMKEKGDIPEGYSVSREKKERFSLILESASTNQTSMYLCASNYQGRSYEQYFGPGTRLTVT.

The J gene is TRBJ2-1, the V gene TRBV7-8, with TRBD1 matching over 7 bases. Trimming at V came to 5 bases and at J to 8 bases, leaving 6 bases not matched to a gene. Per the germline V gene, CDR1 is SGHVS and CDR2 is FQNEAQ. CDR3 length: 13 residues. In nucleotides, the CDR3 is TGTGCCAGCAGCCGACAGGGTTGGGATGAGCAGTTCTTC. It translates to CASSRQGWDEQFF.

This chain uses TRBV28 with TRBJ1-2, with D tentatively TRBD1 (5 bases). The germline V gene encodes CDR1 MDHEN and CDR2 SYDVKM. V was cut by 2 bases and J by 2 bases, with 6 bases left in between. This CDR3 comprises 13 residues. The CDR3 nucleotides read TGTGCCAGCAGTTTAGCAGGGAACTATGGCTACACCTTC. It yields the protein CASSLAGNYGYTF.